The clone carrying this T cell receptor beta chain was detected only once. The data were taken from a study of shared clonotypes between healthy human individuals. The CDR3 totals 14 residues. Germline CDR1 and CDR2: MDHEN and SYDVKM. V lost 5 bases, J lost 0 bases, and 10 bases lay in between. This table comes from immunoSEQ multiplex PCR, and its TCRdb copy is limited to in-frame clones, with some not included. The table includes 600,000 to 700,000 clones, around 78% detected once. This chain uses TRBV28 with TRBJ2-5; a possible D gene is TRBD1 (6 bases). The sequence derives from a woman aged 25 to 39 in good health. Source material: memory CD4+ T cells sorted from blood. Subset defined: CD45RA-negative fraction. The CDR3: CASSTTGYQETQYF. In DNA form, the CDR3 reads TGTGCCAGCAGTACAACAGGGTACCAAGAGACCCAGTACTTC. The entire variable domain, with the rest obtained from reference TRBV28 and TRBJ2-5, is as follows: DVKVTQSSRYLVKRTGEKVFLECVQDMDHENMFWYRQDPGLGLRLIYFSYDVKMKEKGDIPEGYSVSREKKERFSLILESASTNQTSMYLCASSTTGYQETQYFGPGTRLLVL.